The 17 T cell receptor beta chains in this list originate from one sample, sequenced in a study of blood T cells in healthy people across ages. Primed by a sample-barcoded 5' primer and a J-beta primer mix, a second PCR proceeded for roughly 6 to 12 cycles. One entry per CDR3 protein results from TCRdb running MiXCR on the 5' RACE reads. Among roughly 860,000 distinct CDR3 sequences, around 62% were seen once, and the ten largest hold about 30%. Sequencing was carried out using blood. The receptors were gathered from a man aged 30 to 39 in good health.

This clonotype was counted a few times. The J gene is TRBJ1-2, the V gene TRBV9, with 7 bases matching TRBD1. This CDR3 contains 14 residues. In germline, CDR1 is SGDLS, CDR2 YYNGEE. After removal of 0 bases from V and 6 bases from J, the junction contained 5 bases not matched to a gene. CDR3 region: CASSVGTGVDGYTF. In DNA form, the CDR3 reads TGTGCCAGCAGCGTAGGTACAGGGGTTGATGGCTACACCTTC.

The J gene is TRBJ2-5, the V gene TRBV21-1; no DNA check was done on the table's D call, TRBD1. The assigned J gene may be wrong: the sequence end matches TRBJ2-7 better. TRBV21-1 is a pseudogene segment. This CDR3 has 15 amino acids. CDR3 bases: TGTGCCAGCAGCAATACGGACAGGTCTGCCTACGAGCAGTACTTC. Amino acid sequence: CASSNTDRSAYEQYF.

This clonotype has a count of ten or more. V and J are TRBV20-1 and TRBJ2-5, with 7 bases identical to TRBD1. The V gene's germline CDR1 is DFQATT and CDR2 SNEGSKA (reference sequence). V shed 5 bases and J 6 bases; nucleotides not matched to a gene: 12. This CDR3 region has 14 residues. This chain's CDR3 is CSAFLGQHLQTQYF. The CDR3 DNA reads TGCAGTGCTTTCCTGGGACAGCACCTCCAGACCCAGTACTTC.

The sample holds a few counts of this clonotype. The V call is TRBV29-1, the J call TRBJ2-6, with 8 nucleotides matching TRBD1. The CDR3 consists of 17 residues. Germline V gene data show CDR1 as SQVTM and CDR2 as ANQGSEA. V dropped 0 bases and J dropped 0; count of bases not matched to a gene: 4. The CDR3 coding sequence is TGCAGCGTTGAAGATTGGGGACAGGTCTCTGGGGCCAACGTCCTGACTTTC. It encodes CSVEDWGQVSGANVLTF.

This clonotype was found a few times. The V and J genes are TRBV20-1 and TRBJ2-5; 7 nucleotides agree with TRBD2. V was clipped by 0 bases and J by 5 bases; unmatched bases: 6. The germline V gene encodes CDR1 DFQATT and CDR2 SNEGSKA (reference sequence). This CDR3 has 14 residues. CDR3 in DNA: TGCAGTGCTAGAGAACAGCGGGGTCTGGAGACCCAGTACTTC. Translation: CSAREQRGLETQYF.

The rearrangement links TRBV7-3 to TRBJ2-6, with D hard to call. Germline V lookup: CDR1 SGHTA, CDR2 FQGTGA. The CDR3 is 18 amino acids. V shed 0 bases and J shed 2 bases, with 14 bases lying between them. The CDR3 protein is CASSLTPGLAAGANVLTF. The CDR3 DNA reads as TGTGCCAGCAGCTTAACGCCGGGTCTTGCCGCTGGGGCCAACGTCCTGACTTTC. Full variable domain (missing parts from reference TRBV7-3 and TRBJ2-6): GAGVSQTPSNKVTEKGKYVELRCDPISGHTALYWYRQSLGQGPEFLIYFQGTGAADDSGLPNDRFFAVRPEGSVSTLKIQRTERGDSAVYLCASSLTPGLAAGANVLTFGAGSRLTVL.

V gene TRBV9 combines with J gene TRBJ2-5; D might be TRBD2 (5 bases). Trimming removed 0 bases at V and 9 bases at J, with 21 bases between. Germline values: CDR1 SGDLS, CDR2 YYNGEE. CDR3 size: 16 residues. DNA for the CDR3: TGTGCCAGCAGCGTAGATCGGGGTCTCCTCAGCGAGGCCCAGTACTTC. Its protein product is CASSVDRGLLSEAQYF.

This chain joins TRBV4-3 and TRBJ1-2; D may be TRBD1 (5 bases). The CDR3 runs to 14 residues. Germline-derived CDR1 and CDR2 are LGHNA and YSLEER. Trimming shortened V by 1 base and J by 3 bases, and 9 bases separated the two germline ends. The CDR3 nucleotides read TGCGCCAGCAGCCAAGGACAGACGCACTATGGCTACACCTTC. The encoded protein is CASSQGQTHYGYTF.

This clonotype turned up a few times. Here the CDR3 reads CAIRTGSLDTQYF. The DNA for the CDR3 is TGTGCCATCAGGACAGGGTCGTTAGATACGCAGTATTTT. V is TRBV10-3 and J is TRBJ2-3, with 7 bases lining up with TRBD1. Trimming took 6 bases from V and 5 from J; bases not matched to a gene: 5. The length of the CDR3 is 13 residues. Germline V gives CDR1 ENHRY, CDR2 SYGVKD.

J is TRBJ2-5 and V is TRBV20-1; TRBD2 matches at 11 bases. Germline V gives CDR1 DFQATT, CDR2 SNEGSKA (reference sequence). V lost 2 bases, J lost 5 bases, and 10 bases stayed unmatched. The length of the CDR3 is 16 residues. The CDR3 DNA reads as TGCAGTGCTAGAACCCGTAGCGGGGGGGCACGGGAGACCCAGTACTTC. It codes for CSARTRSGGARETQYF.

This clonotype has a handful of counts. The CDR3 bases are TGTGCCACCAGTGATCCCTGGGGATTATCCTACAATGAGCAGTTCTTC. Protein product: CATSDPWGLSYNEQFF. The chain employs TRBV24-1 and TRBJ2-1; no firm D call. V was clipped by 3 bases and J by 1 base, with 12 bases between them. The CDR3 has 16 residues. In germline, CDR1 is KGHDR, CDR2 SFDVKD.

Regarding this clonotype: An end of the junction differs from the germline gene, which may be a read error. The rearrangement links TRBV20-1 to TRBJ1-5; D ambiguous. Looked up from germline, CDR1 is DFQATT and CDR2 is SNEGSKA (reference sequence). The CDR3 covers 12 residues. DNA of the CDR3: TGCAGTGCTAGAGGGCCAAATCGGCCCCAGCATTTT. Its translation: CSARGPNRPQHF.

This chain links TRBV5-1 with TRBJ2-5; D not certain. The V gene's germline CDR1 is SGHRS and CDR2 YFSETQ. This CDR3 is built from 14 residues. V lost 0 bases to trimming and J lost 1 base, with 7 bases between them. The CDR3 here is CASSLAHPQETQYF. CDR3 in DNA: TGCGCCAGCAGCTTGGCACACCCCCAAGAGACCCAGTACTTC.

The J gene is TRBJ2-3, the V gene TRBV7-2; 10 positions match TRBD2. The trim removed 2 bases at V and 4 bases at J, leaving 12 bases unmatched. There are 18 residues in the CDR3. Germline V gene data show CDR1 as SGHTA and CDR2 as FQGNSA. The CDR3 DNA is TGTGCCAGCAGCTTATCGGTGTTAGCGGGGGGTAATGCAGATACGCAGTATTTT. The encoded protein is CASSLSVLAGGNADTQYF.

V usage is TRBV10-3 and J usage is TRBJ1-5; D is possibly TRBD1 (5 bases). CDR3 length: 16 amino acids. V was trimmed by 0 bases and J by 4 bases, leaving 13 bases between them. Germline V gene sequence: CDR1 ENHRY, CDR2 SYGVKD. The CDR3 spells CAISESLGRENQPQHF. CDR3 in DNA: TGTGCCATCAGTGAGTCGCTTGGCAGGGAAAATCAGCCCCAGCATTTT.

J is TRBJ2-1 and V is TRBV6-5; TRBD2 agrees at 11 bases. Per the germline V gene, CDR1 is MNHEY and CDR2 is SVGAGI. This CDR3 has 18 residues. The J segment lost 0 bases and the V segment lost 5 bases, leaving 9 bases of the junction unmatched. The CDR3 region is CASSHGTSGSLSYNEQFF. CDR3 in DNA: TGTGCCAGCAGTCACGGGACTAGCGGTTCTCTCTCCTACAATGAGCAGTTCTTC.

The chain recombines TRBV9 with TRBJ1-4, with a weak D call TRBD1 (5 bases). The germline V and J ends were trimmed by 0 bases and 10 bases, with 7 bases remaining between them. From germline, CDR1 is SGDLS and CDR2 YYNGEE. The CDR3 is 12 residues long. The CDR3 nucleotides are TGTGCCAGCAGCGTAGTGGGGGGAAAACTGTTTTTT. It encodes CASSVVGGKLFF.